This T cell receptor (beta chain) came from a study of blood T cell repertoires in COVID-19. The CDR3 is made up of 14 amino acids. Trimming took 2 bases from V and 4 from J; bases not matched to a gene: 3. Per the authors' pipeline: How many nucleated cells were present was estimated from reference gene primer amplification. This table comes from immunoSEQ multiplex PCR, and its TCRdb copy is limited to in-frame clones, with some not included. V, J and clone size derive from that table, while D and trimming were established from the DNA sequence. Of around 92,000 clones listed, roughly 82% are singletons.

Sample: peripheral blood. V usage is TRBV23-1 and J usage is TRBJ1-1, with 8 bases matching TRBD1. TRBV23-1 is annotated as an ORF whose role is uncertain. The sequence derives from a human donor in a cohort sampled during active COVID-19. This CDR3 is CASSQGQGGTEAFF. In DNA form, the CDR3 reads TGCGCCAGCAGTCAAGGACAGGGTGGCACTGAAGCTTTCTTT.